Below are 21 T cell receptor beta chains sequenced from a single sample in a study of T cells in Graves' hyperthyroidism and ophthalmopathy (dated by TCRdb to between 2018 and 2021). The library came from multiplex PCR. Sequencing used an Illumina HiSeq 2000. Amplification of TCR beta CDR3 regions was carried out from RNA transcripts. The TCR CDR3 was subjected to a first round of RT-PCR using the HTBI primer set and the Qiagen OneStep RT-PCR kit. TCRdb ran its own pipeline on the public reads, namely fastp trimming at Q25 and MiXCR clone calling, and kept in-frame beta chains. Rows with one shared CDR3 protein collapse into an entry with the most common genes and DNA. In this sample the table shows a few hundred thousand distinct CDR3 sequences, less than 15% of which occur a single time. Together, the top ten hold over 8.5% of the sample. The sequenced sample was blood. The origin of the receptors is a woman in her late teens or twenties with Graves' hyperthyroidism.

This clonotype has only a few counts. The rearrangement uses TRBV9 and TRBJ1-2, with D perhaps TRBD1 (6 bases). From germline, CDR1 is SGDLS and CDR2 YYNGEE. The CDR3 contains 13 residues. The V end lost 0 bases, the J end lost 7 bases, and 10 bases lay between the germline ends. The CDR3 region is CASSVDREGGYTF. The DNA for the CDR3 is TGTGCCAGCAGCGTAGACAGGGAAGGTGGCTACACCTTC.

The table lists this clonotype with many counts. The CDR3 loop is CSASHLTITDTQYF. The CDR3 nucleotides are TGCAGTGCTTCTCACCTGACAATCACAGATACGCAGTATTTT. This chain uses TRBV20-1 with TRBJ2-3; D unclear. V was pared by 5 bases and J by 2 bases, with 14 bases between. The germline V gene has CDR1 DFQATT and CDR2 SNEGSKA (reference sequence). This CDR3 comprises 14 residues.

V and J are TRBV6-1 and TRBJ2-3; D may match TRBD1 or TRBD2 (6 bases each). Germline CDR1 is MNHNS and CDR2 is SASEGT. Trimming left V 5 bases short and J 4 bases short, with 16 bases between. This CDR3 is 15 amino acids long. This chain's CDR3 is CASSYPAGEADTQYF. The CDR3 DNA reads as TGTGCCAGCAGTTACCCGGCAGGGGAGGCAGATACGCAGTATTTT.

This clonotype has only a few counts. The J gene is TRBJ2-7, the V gene TRBV3-1, with 8 positions matching TRBD2. Trimming removed 6 bases from V and 6 bases from J; junction bases left unmatched: 10. CDR1 is LGHDT and CDR2 is YNNKEL in the germline V gene (reference sequence). CDR3 length equals 14 residues. Here the CDR3 DNA reads TGTGCCAGCAGGGAGGGACTAGGTGGGCGCGAGCAGTACTTC. Residues: CASREGLGGREQYF.

The genes are TRBV6-5 and TRBJ1-4; no reliable D call. This CDR3 comprises 14 residues. Germline CDR1 reads MNHEY; CDR2 reads SVGAGI. V shed 2 bases and J shed 9 bases, with 13 bases lying between them. CDR3 DNA: TGTGCCAGCAGTTACACCCACGGAGGGAAAAAACTGTTTTTT. Translation: CASSYTHGGKKLFF.

This clonotype was detected ten times or more. CDR3 in amino acids: CASSGSGVRNTEAFF. The DNA of the CDR3 is TGTGCCAGCAGTGGCTCAGGGGTAAGGAACACTGAAGCTTTCTTT. The chain couples TRBV2 to TRBJ1-1; the D gene is possibly TRBD1 (6 bases). V lost 4 bases, J lost 1 base, and 13 bases lay in between. The CDR3 has 15 amino acids. CDR1 is SNHLY, CDR2 FYNNEI, per germline.

This clonotype was picked up many times. The genes are TRBV7-3 and TRBJ1-2, with no clear D. The CDR3 is 16 amino acids. The V gene's germline CDR1 is SGHTA and CDR2 FQGTGA. Trimming pared 5 bases from V and 4 bases from J, leaving 20 bases between. The DNA of the CDR3 is TGTGCCAGCAGCCCGGGTGGGAGGCAAAATGTCTATGGCTACACCTTC. Translation gives CASSPGGRQNVYGYTF.

This clonotype was seen ten or more times. The chain links TRBV12-3 or TRBV12-4 to TRBJ2-7; 14 bases are shared with TRBD2. The J segment lost 4 bases and the V segment lost 5 bases, leaving 4 bases of the junction unmatched. This CDR3 contains 15 residues. The CDR3 region is CASSPRTSGGYEQYF. DNA for the CDR3: TGTGCCAGCAGTCCACGGACTAGCGGGGGGTACGAGCAGTACTTC.

In this sample, this clonotype turned up many times. The chain has TRBV29-1 and TRBJ2-1, with 7 positions matching TRBD2. The CDR3 totals 15 residues. Germline CDR1 is SQVTM and CDR2 is ANQGSEA. V trimming: 8 bases; J trimming: 5 bases; junction bases outside the gene matches: 15. CDR3 in amino acids: CSTERGPDGNNEQFF. The CDR3 nucleotides are TGCAGCACGGAGCGGGGACCGGACGGGAACAATGAGCAGTTCTTC.

This clonotype was found many times. The gene calls are TRBV3-1 and TRBJ1-2; D not resolved. The CDR3 runs 14 residues. Germline V lookup: CDR1 LGHDT, CDR2 YNNKEL (reference sequence). The V gene lost 4 bases and the J gene lost 8 bases, with 17 bases spanning the gap. The CDR3 DNA reads as TGTGCCAGCAGCCCGATGGAGGTACGTGACGGCTACACCTTC. This gives the protein CASSPMEVRDGYTF.

A few counts support this clonotype. The CDR3 DNA follows: TGTGCCAGCAGCCAAGCAAAAGGAACGCGGTACGAGACCTATGATGGGAGCTACACCTTC. Translated, it gives CASSQAKGTRYETYDGSYTF. The chain carries TRBV3-1 and TRBJ1-2; D unclear. The V and J ends lost 1 base and 9 bases respectively, with 33 bases between them. Germline values: CDR1 LGHDT, CDR2 YNNKEL (reference sequence). CDR3 size: 20 residues.

This clonotype has ten or more counts. The chain recombines TRBV7-6 with TRBJ1-1, with D possibly matching TRBD1 (5 bases). V was pared by 0 bases and J by 6 bases, with 8 bases between. Per germline, CDR1 SGHVS and CDR2 FNYEAQ. The CDR3 covers 13 residues. The CDR3 nucleotides are TGTGCCAGCAGCTTAGCTTGGGGCTCTGAAGCTTTCTTT. It codes for CASSLAWGSEAFF.

The rearrangement links TRBV28 to TRBJ1-4; D gene unclear. V dropped 6 bases and J dropped 8 bases, with 13 bases sitting between them. This CDR3 is 13 amino acids long. Germline V lookup: CDR1 MDHEN, CDR2 SYDVKM. The CDR3 nucleotides read TGTGCCAGCAGAGGAGGGTTGGGGGAAAAACTGTTTTTT. As protein: CASRGGLGEKLFF.

A few counts support this clonotype. The chain uses TRBV20-1 and TRBJ2-3, with TRBD2 matching 11 bases. Germline V lookup: CDR1 DFQATT, CDR2 SNEGSKA (reference sequence). The CDR3 loop spans 19 amino acids. V was clipped by 7 bases and J by 2 bases; unmatched bases: 20. The CDR3 is CSVPRRGSIAGGLTDTQYF. CDR3 nucleotides: TGCAGTGTTCCCCGTCGGGGGTCGATAGCGGGGGGGCTCACAGATACGCAGTATTTT.

This clonotype was counted between two and nine times. The rearrangement links TRBV4-2 to TRBJ2-7; D perhaps matches TRBD2 (7 bases). V lost 0 bases, J lost 2 bases, and 14 bases lay in between. In germline, CDR1 is LGHNA, CDR2 YNFKEQ. The CDR3 is 16 amino acids. The CDR3 reads CASSQDARGAPYEQYF. The CDR3 DNA reads TGTGCCAGCAGCCAAGATGCACGGGGGGCTCCCTACGAGCAGTACTTC.

This clonotype showed up many times. The V and J genes are TRBV2 and TRBJ1-1; unclear D gene. This CDR3 contains 14 residues. Germline CDR1 reads SNHLY; CDR2 reads FYNNEI. V was pared by 6 bases and J by 1 base, with 12 bases between. This chain's CDR3 is CASSGPGGNTEAFF. CDR3 DNA: TGTGCCAGCAGCGGACCTGGAGGGAACACTGAAGCTTTCTTT.

The table lists this clonotype with many counts. The V call is TRBV28, the J call TRBJ1-1; no definite D call. The germline gives CDR1 MDHEN, CDR2 SYDVKM. The length of the CDR3 is 13 residues. V was pared by 7 bases and J by 0 bases, with 9 bases between. The DNA for the CDR3 is TGTGCCAGCACACGGACGCTGAACACTGAAGCTTTCTTT. Amino acid sequence: CASTRTLNTEAFF. The variable domain in full, completed from reference TRBV28 and TRBJ1-1, reads DVKVTQSSRYLVKRTGEKVFLECVQDMDHENMFWYRQDPGLGLRLIYFSYDVKMKEKGDIPEGYSVSREKKERFSLILESASTNQTSMYLCASTRTLNTEAFFGQGTRLTVV.

This clonotype was seen repeatedly, ten times or more. V usage is TRBV27 and J usage is TRBJ2-7; the D gene could be TRBD1 or TRBD2 (5 bases each). The CDR3 runs 14 residues. V was trimmed by 4 bases and J by 3 bases, leaving 13 bases between them. The V gene's germline CDR1 is MNHEY and CDR2 SMNVEV (reference sequence). The CDR3 protein is CASSSPGRSYEQYF. The CDR3 coding sequence is TGTGCCAGCAGTTCCCCGGGACGGAGCTACGAGCAGTACTTC.

This clonotype was counted at least ten times. The chain has TRBV28 and TRBJ1-5; weak D call: TRBD1 (5 bases). Trimming pared 6 bases from V and 11 bases from J, leaving 11 bases between. This CDR3 is 11 amino acids long. CDR1 and CDR2 (germline): MDHEN, SYDVKM. As DNA, the CDR3 is TGTGCCAGCAGCCCTCGGGGGGCCCAGCATTTT. As protein: CASSPRGAQHF.

This clonotype showed up many times. This chain joins TRBV7-2 and TRBJ2-7; TRBD2 aligns across 8 bases. Trimming removed 5 bases from V and 2 bases from J; junction bases left unmatched: 8. Germline assignment: CDR1 SGHTA and CDR2 FQGNSA. The CDR3 has 15 amino acids. The CDR3 spells CASSIGGGYTYEQYF. CDR3 in DNA: TGTGCCAGCAGCATCGGGGGGGGCTATACCTACGAGCAGTACTTC. Full variable domain (remainder filled in from reference TRBV7-2 and TRBJ2-7): GAGVSQSPSNKVTEKGKDVELRCDPISGHTALYWYRQSLGQGLEFLIYFQGNSAPDKSGLPSDRFSAERTGGSVSTLTIQRTQQEDSAVYLCASSIGGGYTYEQYFGPGTRLTVT.

The chain has TRBV19 and TRBJ1-2; D might be TRBD1 (5 bases). Trimming took off 5 bases at V and 7 bases at J, with 23 bases between the two ends. This CDR3 comprises 16 residues. The germline V gene encodes CDR1 LNHDA and CDR2 SQIVND (reference sequence). CDR3 DNA: TGTGCCAGTAGTGAATTTCCGGGACCCAGATTAGGTGGCTACACCTTC. Translation gives CASSEFPGPRLGGYTF.